The rows below give T cell receptor beta chains drawn from one sample of a study of T cell responses to AZD1222 COVID-19 vaccine. Some clones are missing from TCRdb's copy, which holds only in-frame ones; the method was immunoSEQ multiplex PCR. The sample lists roughly 67,000 clones; roughly 90% were seen once. The sequenced sample was peripheral blood, obtained on day 0 of AZD1222 vaccination. The receptors come from an adult in good health. CDR3s include the opening cysteine and the closing phenylalanine or tryptophan. Each record gives: D gene, clone size, J gene, V gene, CDR3 DNA, CDR3 protein. The D gene is left open where the match is weak. Clone size is given for some rows only: seen once, a few or many times, or a class if the clone is expanded.

TRBD1,once,TRBJ1-6,TRBV6-1,TGTGCCAGCAGTGAAGCGGGGACAGGGTATTCACCCCTCCACTTT,CASSEAGTGYSPLHF
-,-,TRBJ2-6,TRBV24-1,TGTGCCACCAGTGATCCCCGAGGGTTCTCTGGGGCCAACGTCCTGACTTTC,CATSDPRGFSGANVLTF
-,-,TRBJ1-3,TRBV2,TGTGCCAGCAGTTCGGCAGCTGGAAACACCATATATTTT,CASSSAAGNTIYF
-,-,TRBJ1-4,TRBV6-5,TGTGCCAGCAGTCCAACAGGTGGCCGTAATGAAAAACTGTTTTTT,CASSPTGGRNEKLFF
TRBD1,once,TRBJ2-7,TRBV30,TGTGCCTGGAGTCCTCGGACAGGGAGCTCCTACGAGCAGTACTTC,CAWSPRTGSSYEQYF
-,-,TRBJ2-7,TRBV3-1/TRBV3-2,TGTGCCAGCAGCCAAGATCAGGGAGGAGGGTTCCTCTACGAGCAGTACTTC,CASSQDQGGGFLYEQYF
-,-,TRBJ1-1,TRBV19,TGTGCCAGTAGTCCTTGGGGGGTGGACGCCCAGCGAGCTTTCTTT,CASSPWGVDAQRAFF
-,-,TRBJ1-3,TRBV29-1,TGCAGCGTCGAACAGGGTCCTGGAAACACCATATATTTT,CSVEQGPGNTIYF
TRBD1,once,TRBJ1-1,TRBV27,TGTGCCAGCAGGGACCCGACAGGGGGGAAAGGTAGGGCTTTCTTT,CASRDPTGGKGRAFF
-,-,TRBJ1-1,TRBV13,TGTGCCAGCAGCTTCGACAGGAACACTGAAGCTTTCTTT,CASSFDRNTEAFF
TRBD1,-,TRBJ1-1,TRBV5-1,TGCGCCAGCAGAATGAACAGGGGGCACACTGAAGCTTTCTTT,CASRMNRGHTEAFF
TRBD2,-,TRBJ2-7,TRBV20-1,TGCAGTGCCAGTCCGCTAGCGGGGCTCTACGAGCAGTACTTC,CSASPLAGLYEQYF
TRBD2,-,TRBJ2-3,TRBV11-3,TGTGCCAGCACTAGCGGGAGGACCTCAGATACGCAGTATTTT,CASTSGRTSDTQYF
TRBD2,few,TRBJ2-1,TRBV4-2,TGTGCCAGCAGCCAAGATAGGACTAGCATGGATGAGCAGTTCTTC,CASSQDRTSMDEQFF
-,-,TRBJ2-3,TRBV6-5,TGTGCCAGCAGTTACTCTGGCGGGAGCACAGATACGCAGTATTTT,CASSYSGGSTDTQYF
TRBD1,-,TRBJ1-4,TRBV30,TGTGCCTGGAGTTCCATAGAACAGGGGGGTAATGAAAAACTGTTTTTT,CAWSSIEQGGNEKLFF
TRBD1,few,TRBJ2-5,TRBV12-5,TGTGCTAGTGGTTTGGGCAGGGGGCCGGAGACCCAGTACTTC,CASGLGRGPETQYF
-,-,TRBJ1-2,TRBV30,TGTGCCTGGAGTGTAGGGAGGACGGGCTACTATGGCTACACCTTC,CAWSVGRTGYYGYTF
-,-,TRBJ2-7,TRBV14,TGTGCCAGCAGCCAACTGATCCGGGAAGAGCAGTACTTC,CASSQLIREEQYF
-,-,TRBJ1-2,TRBV14,TGTGCCAGCAGTCGGAGCCAGGGGAACTATGGCTACACCTTC,CASSRSQGNYGYTF
TRBD2,-,TRBJ2-7,TRBV27,TGTGCCAGCAGTTTAAGGACTAGCGGGAGCCCGGTGGTCCGCGAGCAGTACTTC,CASSLRTSGSPVVREQYF
-,-,TRBJ1-6,TRBV23-1,TGCGCCAGCAGTCAATCGGGGGGACTGAGGAGCTCCTATAATTCACCCCTCCACTTT,CASSQSGGLRSSYNSPLHF
TRBD2,-,TRBJ2-3,TRBV6-2/TRBV6-3,TGTGCCAGCAGCCAACTAGCGGGAGGGGGCACAGATACGCAGTATTTT,CASSQLAGGGTDTQYF
TRBD2,-,TRBJ2-1,TRBV6-4,TGTGCCAGCAGTGACTCGATGCGGGAGTACTACAATGAGCAGTTCTTC,CASSDSMREYYNEQFF
TRBD1,once,TRBJ1-1,TRBV2,TGTGCCAGCAGTGAAGGGTATCAGGGGCAAGGGGGCTTGAACACTGAAGCTTTCTTT,CASSEGYQGQGGLNTEAFF
TRBD2,few,TRBJ2-1,TRBV5-1,TGCGCCAGCTCAGGACTAGCGACACGGAGCTCCTACAATGAGCAGTTCTTC,CASSGLATRSSYNEQFF
TRBD1,-,TRBJ2-7,TRBV5-4,TGTGCCAGCAGCCCGACAGGGGGATCCCACTACGAGCAGTACTTC,CASSPTGGSHYEQYF